The 6 T cell receptor beta chains in this list originate from one sample, sequenced in a study of blood T cell repertoires in COVID-19. Produced via immunoSEQ multiplex PCR; TCRdb's table is partial and in-frame only. The repertoire holds about 120,000 clones, around four fifths seen once, with 16% in the top ten. Material for sequencing was peripheral blood. Receptors originate from a man in his 60s with active or convalescent COVID-19.

The chain is built from TRBV12-3 or TRBV12-4 and TRBJ1-2; the D is unclear. Trimming took 3 bases from V and 6 from J, leaving 11 bases between them. The CDR3 length is 13 residues. CDR3 coding DNA: TGTGCCAGCAGTTTTCCACCGGGTAATGGCTACACCTTC. This translates into CASSFPPGNGYTF.

The J gene is TRBJ2-1, the V gene TRBV28; D is perhaps TRBD2 (6 bases). The CDR3 consists of 15 residues. Trimming removed 7 bases at V and 4 bases at J, with 17 bases between. Germline loops: CDR1 MDHEN, CDR2 SYDVKM. Here the CDR3 reads CASTPGGESYNEQFF. In DNA form, the CDR3 reads TGTGCCAGCACCCCTGGAGGGGAATCGTACAATGAGCAGTTCTTC.

This clone was picked up a small number of times. The CDR3 DNA reads as TGCGCCAGCAGCCAAGCCCTAGCGGGAGCCTCAGATACGCAGTATTTT. This sequence encodes CASSQALAGASDTQYF. The chain employs TRBV4-1 and TRBJ2-3, with 10 bases that match TRBD2. Trimming cost V 1 base and J 4 bases; bases outside gene matches: 5. The CDR3 covers 16 residues. Germline V gives CDR1 MGHRA, CDR2 YSYEKL.

This clone has just a few counts. The chain uses TRBV4-2 and TRBJ2-7; TRBD2 matches 7 bases. Germline V gene data show CDR1 as LGHNA and CDR2 as YNFKEQ. Trimming took 1 base from V and 2 from J; bases not matched to a gene: 8. The CDR3 runs to 16 residues. The CDR3 loop is CASSQAGLGAAYEQYF. The CDR3 DNA reads TGTGCCAGCAGCCAAGCAGGACTAGGGGCAGCCTACGAGCAGTACTTC.

The rearrangement joins TRBV5-6 to TRBJ1-1; 9 nucleotides line up with TRBD1. CDR1 and CDR2 (germline): SGHDT, YYEEEE. Trimming cost V 4 bases and J 7 bases; bases outside gene matches: 11. The CDR3 is 15 residues long. CDR3 loop: CASSEQGALGLEAFF. The DNA of the CDR3 is TGTGCCAGCAGCGAACAGGGGGCCCTAGGACTTGAAGCTTTCTTT. Combining the CDR3 with reference TRBV5-6 and TRBJ1-1 gives the whole variable domain DAGVTQSPTHLIKTRGQQVTLRCSPKSGHDTVSWYQQALGQGPQFIFQYYEEEERQRGNFPDRFSGHQFPNYSSELNVNALLLGDSALYLCASSEQGALGLEAFFGQGTRLTVV.

This clone has only a few counts. V and J are TRBV7-2 and TRBJ2-5; 8 positions agree with TRBD1. This CDR3 spans 15 amino acids. Trimming took 4 bases from V and 4 from J; bases not matched to a gene: 8. Germline CDR1 reads SGHTA; CDR2 reads FQGNSA. DNA of the CDR3: TGTGCCAGCAGCTCCCGGCACAGGGGGGCAGAGACCCAGTACTTC. Its protein product is CASSSRHRGAETQYF.